Each of the 14 T cell receptor beta chains below was sequenced from the same sample in a study of T cell repertoires in cytomegalovirus infection. These receptors have no identified antigens. TCRdb recomputed calls from the reads with MiXCR, one row per CDR3 protein. The sample lists around 340,000 distinct CDR3 sequences, roughly 29% occurring once. The material was cultured PBMCs, obtained from culture after CMV antigen stimulation. These receptors came from a human donor in good health (CMV status not recorded). Some clones in this sample may be carry-over from other donors' samples.

The CDR3, as DNA: TGTGCCAGCAGTTACGACAGGGACGACTATGGCTACACCTTC. As protein: CASSYDRDDYGYTF. The chain combines TRBV7-2 with TRBJ1-2; 7 positions match TRBD1. CDR1 and CDR2 (germline): SGHTA, FQGNSA. V gave up 6 bases and J gave up 3 bases; unmatched junction bases: 7. This CDR3 comprises 14 residues.

The chain recombines TRBV28 with TRBJ1-2; D might be TRBD1 (5 bases). The germline CDR1 and CDR2 sequences are MDHEN and SYDVKM. V dropped 3 bases and J dropped 6 bases, with 8 bases sitting between them. The CDR3 is 12 amino acids. CDR3 coding DNA: TGTGCCAGCAGTTTCGGGGCCAATGGCTACACCTTC. This translates into CASSFGANGYTF.

This clonotype appeared many times. The chain has TRBV7-2 and TRBJ1-2; 7 positions agree with TRBD1. This CDR3 comprises 15 residues. From germline, CDR1 is SGHTA and CDR2 FQGNSA. The junction had 5 bases not matched to a gene; V was cut back by 0 bases and J by 4 bases. The CDR3 loop is CASSLAQDRIYGYTF. As DNA, the CDR3 is TGTGCCAGCAGCTTAGCGCAGGACAGGATCTATGGCTACACCTTC.

This clonotype has just a few counts. V gene TRBV7-9 combines with J gene TRBJ2-7, with D perhaps matching TRBD1 (5 bases). Trimming shortened V by 4 bases and J by 4 bases, and 11 bases separated the two germline ends. Germline loops: CDR1 SEHNR, CDR2 FQNEAQ (reference sequence). The CDR3 is 13 amino acids. This chain's CDR3 is CASSSGHAYEQYF. CDR3 coding DNA: TGTGCCAGCAGCTCCGGACACGCATACGAGCAGTACTTC.

This clonotype was recorded a few times. The gene calls are TRBV29-1 and TRBJ1-1; unclear D gene. The V end lost 4 bases, the J end lost 5 bases, and 11 bases lay between the germline ends. Germline CDR1 reads SQVTM; CDR2 reads ANQGSEA. The CDR3 contains 12 residues. The DNA of the CDR3 is TGCAGCGTTGGAGGGTCGGAAACTGAAGCTTTCTTT. Protein sequence: CSVGGSETEAFF.

This clonotype was seen only a few times. The chain joins TRBV20-1 to TRBJ2-7, with D possibly TRBD2 on 6 matching bases. The germline gives CDR1 DFQATT, CDR2 SNEGSKA (reference sequence). This CDR3 is 18 amino acids long. V was shortened by 4 bases and J by 2 bases, with 27 bases between the two germline ends. The CDR3 DNA sequence: TGCAGTGCTACCCGGCGGGACCACGGACCGCGGAGGGCCTACGAGCAGTACTTC. This translates into CSATRRDHGPRRAYEQYF.

This chain uses TRBV7-6 with TRBJ1-1; 10 bases are a match to TRBD1. The CDR3 covers 16 residues. Per the germline V gene, CDR1 is SGHVS and CDR2 is FNYEAQ. The J segment lost 3 bases and the V segment lost 2 bases, leaving 6 bases of the junction unmatched. CDR3 amino acids: CASSLWGTGVDTEAFF. CDR3 sequence (DNA): TGTGCCAGCAGCTTATGGGGGACAGGGGTGGACACTGAAGCTTTCTTT.

In this sample, this clonotype turned up a few times. This chain uses TRBV25-1 with TRBJ1-4; TRBD1 is a possible D gene (6 bases). The V gene's germline CDR1 is MGHDK and CDR2 SYGVNS. The CDR3 runs to 20 residues. V was trimmed by 5 bases and J by 7 bases, leaving 32 bases between them. CDR3 region: CASSNPGASGMTRRGEKLFF. DNA for the CDR3: TGTGCCAGCAGTAACCCAGGGGCCTCAGGGATGACGAGGCGTGGTGAAAAACTGTTTTTT.

The CDR3 sequence: CSARDRGAGNTEAFF. Here the CDR3 DNA reads TGCAGTGCTAGAGATCGTGGGGCCGGGAACACTGAAGCTTTCTTT. This chain links TRBV20-1 with TRBJ1-1; tentative D call: TRBD1 (5 bases). Trimming stripped 0 bases from V and 1 base from J, with 12 bases between. CDR3 length: 15 residues. The germline CDR1 and CDR2 sequences are DFQATT and SNEGSKA (reference sequence).

This sequence joins TRBV7-2 and TRBJ1-1; no reliable D call. This CDR3 contains 14 residues. The germline gives CDR1 SGHTA, CDR2 FQGNSA. V lost 5 bases to trimming and J lost 4 bases, with 14 bases between them. CDR3 nucleotide sequence: TGTGCCAGCAGCACTGGACTCGGAGGCACTGAAGCTTTCTTT. It yields the protein CASSTGLGGTEAFF.

This chain uses TRBV6-6 with TRBJ1-2; 9 bases are shared with TRBD1. V was clipped by 4 bases and J by 4 bases; unmatched bases: 7. CDR1 is MNHNY and CDR2 is SVGAGI in the germline V gene (reference sequence). This CDR3 is built from 15 residues. CDR3 loop: CASSSTGTGSYGYTF. For the CDR3, the DNA is TGTGCCAGCAGTTCGACCGGGACAGGGAGCTATGGCTACACCTTC.

There are a few counts of this clonotype. This chain links TRBV5-5 with TRBJ1-1; a weak D match, TRBD1 (5 bases). Between the trimmed V and J ends, which lost 4 bases and 4 bases, there was a span of 17 bases. The CDR3 is 15 residues long. CDR1 and CDR2 from the germline V gene are SGHKS and YYEKEE (reference sequence). The CDR3, as DNA: TGTGCCAGCAGCGCGGGGGTTACGCCCTCCACTGAAGCTTTCTTT. Protein product: CASSAGVTPSTEAFF.

The sample holds a few counts of this clonotype. The J gene is TRBJ1-2, the V gene TRBV5-1; no clear D. Germline assignment: CDR1 SGHRS and CDR2 YFSETQ. This CDR3 has 13 amino acids. Between the trimmed V and J ends, which lost 0 bases and 4 bases, there was a span of 7 bases. CDR3 sequence (DNA): TGCGCCAGCAGCTTGGACAGCCGCTATGGCTACACCTTC. Translated, it gives CASSLDSRYGYTF.

This clonotype came up many times. This chain joins TRBV6-1 and TRBJ1-2, with D unresolved. This CDR3 is built from 13 residues. V was trimmed by 6 bases and J by 4 bases, leaving 12 bases between them. CDR1 and CDR2 from the germline V gene are MNHNS and SASEGT. CDR3 sequence reads: CASRHRTPYGYTF. The DNA for the CDR3 is TGTGCCAGCAGACACAGAACCCCCTATGGCTACACCTTC.